A single sample is the source of the 32 T cell receptor beta chains below, sequenced in a study of blood T cell repertoires in COVID-19. Repertoires were generated with immunoSEQ multiplex PCR, while TCRdb's copy carries only in-frame clones and drops some. The sample consists of 50,000 or so clones, approximately 85% of them appearing once. The specimen sequenced was peripheral blood. Receptors were obtained from a human donor in a cohort sampled during active COVID-19.

This clone appeared once. The chain links TRBV3-1 (or the pseudogene TRBV3-2) to TRBJ1-5; possible D gene TRBD1, 5 bases. Trimming took 4 bases from V and 0 from J, leaving 7 bases between them. Germline V CDR1 and CDR2: LGHDT, YNNKEL (reference sequence). The CDR3 length is 14 residues. CDR3: CASSRTISNQPQHF. CDR3 bases: TGTGCCAGCAGCCGGACAATTAGCAATCAGCCCCAGCATTTT.

The rearrangement joins TRBV5-1 to TRBJ2-5; 7 positions match TRBD2. The CDR3 runs to 16 residues. Germline V CDR1 and CDR2: SGHRS, YFSETQ. Trimming at V came to 0 bases and at J to 5 bases, leaving 10 bases not matched to a gene. CDR3 sequence: CASSLVGTTSLETQYF. CDR3 nucleotide sequence: TGCGCCAGCAGCTTGGTAGGGACTACAAGCTTGGAGACCCAGTACTTC.

The rearrangement joins TRBV10-3 to TRBJ1-1; no clear D. The CDR3 has 12 residues. V was shortened by 2 bases and J by 6 bases, with 7 bases between the two germline ends. Germline V gene lookup returns CDR1 ENHRY and CDR2 SYGVKD. The DNA for the CDR3 is TGTGCCATCAGTGAGGACTCTCCTGAAGCTTTCTTT. Its protein is CAISEDSPEAFF.

This chain connects TRBV11-2 to TRBJ2-1; the D gene is possibly TRBD2 (5 bases). The CDR3 covers 14 residues. Trimming shortened V by 1 base and J by 2 bases, and 6 bases separated the two germline ends. In germline, CDR1 is SGHAT, CDR2 FQNNGV. CDR3 region: CASSLGAAYNEQFF. CDR3 nucleotide sequence: TGTGCCAGCAGCTTAGGAGCGGCCTACAATGAGCAGTTCTTC.

The chain has TRBV2 and TRBJ2-2, with TRBD1 matching 8 bases. The germline gives CDR1 SNHLY, CDR2 FYNNEI. CDR3 size: 15 residues. V lost 6 bases and J lost 1; bases outside the gene matches: 4. The CDR3 coding sequence is TGTGCCAGCAGAGGACAGGGCTTGAACACCGGGGAGCTGTTTTTT. Translation gives CASRGQGLNTGELFF.

This clone has only one observation. The V and J genes are TRBV30 and TRBJ2-3, with a possible D match to TRBD2 (7 bases). Trimming removed 3 bases from V and 0 bases from J, with 10 bases in between. Germline V gene lookup returns CDR1 GTSNPN and CDR2 SVGIG (reference sequence). This CDR3 region has 14 residues. The CDR3 sequence is CAWRRGLSTDTQYF. The DNA for the CDR3 is TGTGCCTGGAGGCGGGGGCTAAGCACAGATACGCAGTATTTT.

Notes on this clone: The junction differs from germline at one of its ends, possibly a read error. This chain links TRBV30 with TRBJ1-6; 7 nucleotides align to TRBD1. From germline, CDR1 is GTSNPN and CDR2 SVGIG (reference sequence). The CDR3 is made up of 15 amino acids. The CDR3 DNA follows: TGTGCCTGGAGTTTAGCAGGGGGTCGGAATTCACCCCTCTACTTT. This codes for CAWSLAGGRNSPLYF.

The chain recombines TRBV3-1 (or the pseudogene TRBV3-2) with TRBJ2-1; D is ambiguous. Trimming pared 2 bases from V and 7 bases from J, leaving 6 bases between. The CDR3 is made up of 12 amino acids. Germline V gene data show CDR1 as LGHDT and CDR2 as YNNKEL (reference sequence). In DNA form, the CDR3 reads TGTGCCAGCAGCCAACCGAGGAATGAGCAGTTCTTC. It translates to CASSQPRNEQFF.

V gene TRBV12-5 combines with J gene TRBJ2-2; TRBD2 agrees at 8 bases. V trimming: 4 bases; J trimming: 2 bases; junction bases outside the gene matches: 3. CDR1 is LGHNT, CDR2 FRNRAP, per germline. The CDR3 is 15 residues long. Written as DNA, the CDR3 is TGTGCTAGTGGTTCCCGGGGGGGAAACACCGGGGAGCTGTTTTTT. The encoded protein is CASGSRGGNTGELFF.

The chain uses TRBV5-4 and TRBJ2-5, with 11 bases matching TRBD2. The germline CDR1 and CDR2 sequences are SGHNT and YYREEE (reference sequence). The CDR3 is 19 residues long. After removal of 0 bases from V and 0 bases from J, the junction contained 10 bases not matched to a gene. The CDR3 bases are TGTGCCAGCAGCTTGGCTAGCGGGGGGCCCCTGGGCCACCAAGAGACCCAGTACTTC. Amino acid sequence: CASSLASGGPLGHQETQYF.

The J gene is TRBJ1-2, the V gene TRBV19; 8 bases agree with TRBD1. CDR3 size: 15 residues. V lost 8 bases to trimming and J lost 0 bases; unmatched junction nucleotides: 8. Germline-derived CDR1 and CDR2 are LNHDA and SQIVND (reference sequence). The CDR3 loop reads CASARQGNSNYGYTF. CDR3 in DNA: TGTGCCAGTGCTCGACAGGGGAATTCTAACTATGGCTACACCTTC.

The genes are TRBV4-1 and TRBJ2-2, with TRBD1 as a possible D gene (6 bases). V was pared by 8 bases and J by 2 bases, with 15 bases between. CDR1 and CDR2 from the germline V gene are MGHRA and YSYEKL. This CDR3 spans 15 amino acids. CDR3 protein: CASGPWTANTGELFF. The CDR3 nucleotides read TGCGCCAGCGGGCCCTGGACAGCCAACACCGGGGAGCTGTTTTTT.

The chain recombines TRBV28 with TRBJ2-5; 9 nucleotides agree with TRBD1. V was pared by 5 bases and J by 3 bases, with 7 bases of the junction left unmatched. CDR1 is MDHEN, CDR2 SYDVKM, per germline. The CDR3 runs to 15 residues. CDR3 sequence reads: CASSLPGQGEETQYF. In DNA form, the CDR3 reads TGTGCCAGCAGTCTACCGGGACAGGGTGAAGAGACCCAGTACTTC.

CDR3 sequence (DNA): TGTGCCAGCAGCATCGGGACAGGGGATGGCTACACCTTC. It is translated as CASSIGTGDGYTF. The chain recombines TRBV7-2 with TRBJ1-2; 10 nucleotides match TRBD1. CDR1 and CDR2 (germline): SGHTA, FQGNSA. Losses at the gene ends were 5 bases for V and 6 bases for J; bases not matched to a gene: 3. The CDR3 is 13 residues long.

The chain recombines TRBV10-3 with TRBJ1-1, with 10 positions matching TRBD1. Trimming took 6 bases from V and 3 from J; bases not matched to a gene: 7. Germline V gene sequence: CDR1 ENHRY, CDR2 SYGVKD. This CDR3 has 15 amino acids. CDR3 in DNA: TGTGCCATCAGACCGGGACAGGGGCCCGACACTGAAGCTTTCTTT. As protein: CAIRPGQGPDTEAFF.

This CDR3 reads CASSPGLREQYF. The CDR3 bases are TGTGCCAGCAGTCCGGGACTACGGGAGCAGTACTTC. The gene calls are TRBV28 and TRBJ2-7; 7 bases are a match to TRBD2. Losses at the gene ends were 5 bases for V and 7 bases for J; bases not matched to a gene: 5. The CDR3 is 12 amino acids. Per germline, CDR1 MDHEN and CDR2 SYDVKM.

V usage is TRBV5-1 and J usage is TRBJ2-7; the D gene is possibly TRBD1 (7 bases). Deletions cut 1 base from V and 5 bases from J, with 19 bases between. Looked up from germline, CDR1 is SGHRS and CDR2 is YFSETQ. The CDR3 spans 16 residues. This CDR3 is CASSLRRSGDSNEQYF. CDR3 bases: TGCGCCAGCAGCTTGAGACGGTCGGGGGACAGCAACGAGCAGTACTTC.

The genes are TRBV7-9 and TRBJ2-2; possible D gene TRBD1, 6 bases. Germline CDR1 and CDR2: SEHNR and FQNEAQ (reference sequence). V gave up 5 bases and J gave up 5 bases, with 15 bases separating them. The CDR3 has 15 amino acids. The CDR3 loop reads CASSINIGGTGELFF. DNA for the CDR3: TGTGCCAGCAGCATAAATATAGGGGGAACCGGGGAGCTGTTTTTT.

The J gene is TRBJ1-1, the V gene TRBV27; 7 nucleotides line up with TRBD1. The germline CDR1 and CDR2 sequences are MNHEY and SMNVEV (reference sequence). The CDR3 has 16 amino acids. Trimming at V came to 1 base and at J to 1 base, leaving 6 bases not matched to a gene. The CDR3 loop is CASSLLATGQNTEAFF. DNA for the CDR3: TGTGCCAGCAGTTTATTGGCGACAGGGCAGAACACTGAAGCTTTCTTT.

The gene calls are TRBV2 and TRBJ1-2, with 9 bases that match TRBD1. Looked up from germline, CDR1 is SNHLY and CDR2 is FYNNEI. CDR3 length: 13 residues. J gave up 5 bases and V 6 bases, and 4 bases lay outside the gene matches. CDR3 DNA sequence: TGTGCCAGCAGACAGGGGGCGGGGTATGGCTACACCTTC. Translating it yields CASRQGAGYGYTF.

This chain links TRBV27 with TRBJ1-2; possible D gene TRBD1, 5 bases. Germline V gene lookup returns CDR1 MNHEY and CDR2 SMNVEV (reference sequence). The CDR3 has 15 residues. Trimming stripped 5 bases from V and 8 bases from J, with 21 bases between. The CDR3 sequence: CASSRLSGTLKGYTF. CDR3 bases: TGTGCCAGCAGTCGACTCTCCGGGACTCTCAAGGGCTACACCTTC.

The table lists this clone with a count of one. This chain joins TRBV5-4 and TRBJ2-3, with 11 bases lining up with TRBD2. Germline loops: CDR1 SGHNT, CDR2 YYREEE (reference sequence). The CDR3 loop spans 16 amino acids. Trimming took 4 bases from V and 6 from J; bases not matched to a gene: 10. CDR3 sequence: CASSAGVAGGQDTQYF. Written as DNA, the CDR3 is TGTGCCAGCAGCGCCGGGGTAGCGGGAGGGCAGGATACGCAGTATTTT.

The V and J genes are TRBV4-1 and TRBJ1-5; TRBD1 agrees at 9 bases. With 0 bases clipped from V and 7 bases from J, the junction kept 10 bases outside the gene matches. Germline CDR1 is MGHRA and CDR2 is YSYEKL. The CDR3 is 17 amino acids. Here the CDR3 DNA reads TGCGCCAGCAGCCAAGATCGCCGGGACAGGGTTGACCAGCCCCAGCATTTT. Translating gives CASSQDRRDRVDQPQHF.

This sequence joins TRBV7-9 and TRBJ2-1; D may be TRBD2 (6 bases). The CDR3 length is 12 residues. V was pared by 7 bases and J by 4 bases, with 8 bases between. CDR1 SEHNR and CDR2 FQNEAQ come from the germline V gene (reference sequence). CDR3 sequence: CASTGLYNEQFF. The CDR3 nucleotides are TGTGCCAGCACCGGACTATACAATGAGCAGTTCTTC.

The gene calls are TRBV3-1 (or the pseudogene TRBV3-2) and TRBJ1-2, with D unresolved. CDR3 size: 12 residues. The germline CDR1 and CDR2 sequences are LGHDT and YNNKEL (reference sequence). V lost 3 bases and J 5 bases, leaving 7 bases between the germline ends. The CDR3 DNA reads as TGTGCCAGCAGCCAGTTGAGTTATGGCTACACCTTC. Translating gives CASSQLSYGYTF.

This clone was picked up a small number of times. This rearrangement joins TRBV10-3 to TRBJ2-3, with 16 bases identical to TRBD2. After removal of 6 bases from V and 4 bases from J, the junction contained 10 bases not matched to a gene. The CDR3 has 18 residues. Per the germline V gene, CDR1 is ENHRY and CDR2 is SYGVKD. This chain's CDR3 is CAISDPGLAGGPADTQYF. CDR3 DNA: TGTGCCATCAGCGATCCGGGACTAGCGGGAGGGCCTGCAGATACGCAGTATTTT.

J is TRBJ1-1 and V is TRBV19; D is unresolved. The CDR3 spans 16 residues. V lost 7 bases to trimming and J lost 4 bases, with 22 bases between them. Germline CDR1 is LNHDA and CDR2 is SQIVND (reference sequence). CDR3 in amino acids: CASKRTWEGVGTEAFF. CDR3 nucleotides: TGTGCCAGTAAGAGGACCTGGGAGGGTGTGGGCACTGAAGCTTTCTTT. Filled out from reference TRBV19 and TRBJ1-1, the complete variable domain reads DGGITQSPKYLFRKEGQNVTLSCEQNLNHDAMYWYRQDPGQGLRLIYYSQIVNDFQKGDIAEGYSVSREKKESFPLTVTSAQKNPTAFYLCASKRTWEGVGTEAFFGQGTRLTVV.

The chain has TRBV3-1 (or the pseudogene TRBV3-2) and TRBJ1-2, with D tentatively TRBD1 (5 bases). The CDR3 sequence is 13 residues long. In germline, CDR1 is LGHDT, CDR2 YNNKEL (reference sequence). The ends were cut back, 1 base at V and 6 bases at J, with 9 bases in the middle. CDR3 amino acids: CASSQAGGDGYTF. The CDR3 bases are TGTGCCAGCAGCCAAGCGGGGGGAGATGGCTACACCTTC.

The chain uses TRBV9 and TRBJ1-2; unclear D gene. Germline V gene sequence: CDR1 SGDLS, CDR2 YYNGEE. This CDR3 region has 15 residues. Trimming shortened V by 0 bases and J by 1 base, and 10 bases separated the two germline ends. DNA for the CDR3: TGTGCCAGCAGCGTAGGTTTGATGAGTAACTATGGCTACACCTTC. This sequence encodes CASSVGLMSNYGYTF.

The chain carries TRBV19 and TRBJ2-3; 8 nucleotides line up with TRBD2. The CDR3 length is 16 residues. Germline lookup yields CDR1 LNHDA and CDR2 SQIVND (reference sequence). Germline trimming cut 1 base from V and 4 bases from J; bases unmatched to any gene: 7. CDR3 sequence reads: CASSIVPGGPSDTQYF. CDR3 in DNA: TGTGCCAGTAGTATAGTACCGGGGGGGCCCTCAGATACGCAGTATTTT.

The chain recombines TRBV19 with TRBJ1-2, with 8 positions matching TRBD1. The CDR3 totals 13 residues. Trimming took 5 bases from V and 5 from J; bases not matched to a gene: 4. Germline-derived CDR1 and CDR2 are LNHDA and SQIVND (reference sequence). The CDR3 DNA is TGTGCCAGTAGTCCCCGGGACAGGTATGGCTACACCTTC. It yields the protein CASSPRDRYGYTF. Looking up the rest from reference TRBV19 and TRBJ1-2 gives the full variable domain: DGGITQSPKYLFRKEGQNVTLSCEQNLNHDAMYWYRQDPGQGLRLIYYSQIVNDFQKGDIAEGYSVSREKKESFPLTVTSAQKNPTAFYLCASSPRDRYGYTFGSGTRLTVV.

This chain connects TRBV2 to TRBJ2-5; 7 nucleotides match TRBD2. This CDR3 is built from 14 residues. Germline V gene lookup returns CDR1 SNHLY and CDR2 FYNNEI. With 7 bases clipped from V and 1 base from J, the junction kept 6 bases outside the gene matches. The CDR3 DNA follows: TGTGCCAGCAAAGCTCGCGGGGGCCAAGAGACCCAGTACTTC. It translates to CASKARGGQETQYF.